This T cell receptor (beta chain) was captured by sequencing in a study of cytomegalovirus exposure and HLA in healthy donors. The V end was cut by 4 bases, the J end by 7 bases, with 8 bases between. The CDR3 consists of 12 residues. The V gene's germline CDR1 is SGHDN and CDR2 FVKESK. Assay: immunoSEQ multiplex PCR; the TCRdb copy retains only in-frame clones and omits some. The repertoire has approximately 200,000 clones, about 81% of them found once; the top ten carry about 1.2%. Sequenced sample: PBMCs. This clonotype was obtained from a woman in her 30s in good health and CMV-seronegative. J is TRBJ2-1 and V is TRBV14; D not resolved. The CDR3 sequence is CASSRSGNEQFF. As DNA, the CDR3 is TGTGCCAGCAGCCGGTCCGGGAATGAGCAGTTCTTC.